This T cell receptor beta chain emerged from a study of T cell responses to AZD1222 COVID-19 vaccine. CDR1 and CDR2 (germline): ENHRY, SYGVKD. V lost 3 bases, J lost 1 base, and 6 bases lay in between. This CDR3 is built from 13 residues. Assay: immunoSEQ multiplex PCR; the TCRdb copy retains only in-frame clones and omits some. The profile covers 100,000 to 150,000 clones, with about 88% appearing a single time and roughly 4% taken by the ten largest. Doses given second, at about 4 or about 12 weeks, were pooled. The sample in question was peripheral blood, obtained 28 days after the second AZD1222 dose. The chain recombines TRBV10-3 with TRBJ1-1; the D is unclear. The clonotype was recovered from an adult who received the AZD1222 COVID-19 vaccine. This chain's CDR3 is CAISDRGNTEAFF. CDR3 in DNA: TGTGCCATCAGTGACAGAGGGAACACTGAAGCTTTCTTT.